Reported below is one TCR beta chain. Original handling: Amplifying reference gene primers gave estimates of nucleated cell counts. Profiling relied on immunoSEQ multiplex PCR, and the TCRdb table lists in-frame clones only, not all of them. V and J calls and clone size are given by that table; D and trimming were obtained from the DNA. Altogether about half a million clones are present, approximately 85% being singletons, with the ten largest covering 3.2%. This sample was included in a study of blood T cell repertoires in COVID-19. Study-wide context: Samples taken during acute and convalescent COVID-19 were collected in the United States, Italy and Spain. Sources were T cells, B-cell-depleted T cells, or PBMCs; the material itself was cDNA or gDNA.

The sequenced material came from peripheral blood. This clonotype was obtained from a human donor in a cohort sampled during active COVID-19.

The CDR3 here is CSAREDLNYGYTF. The DNA for the CDR3 is TGCAGCGCCAGGGAGGATTTAAACTATGGCTACACCTTC. The chain links TRBV29-1 to TRBJ1-2; possible D gene TRBD1, 5 bases. CDR3 length: 13 amino acids. V was clipped by 7 bases and J by 2 bases, with 14 bases between them. The germline V gene encodes CDR1 SQVTM and CDR2 ANQGSEA. Using reference TRBV29-1 and TRBJ1-2 for the parts outside the CDR3, the full variable domain is SAVISQKPSRDICQRGTSLTIQCQVDSQVTMMFWYRQQPGQSLTLIATANQGSEATYESGFVIDKFPISRPNLTFSTLTVSNMSPEDSSIYLCSAREDLNYGYTFGSGTRLTVV.